This T cell receptor (beta chain) was sequenced during a study of T cell responses to AZD1222 COVID-19 vaccine. CDR3 length equals 12 residues. Deletions cut 2 bases from V and 7 bases from J, with 8 bases between. CDR1 GTSNPN and CDR2 SVGIG come from the germline V gene (reference sequence). Findings and limits, study-wide: Donors were largely white British and mainly female; clonal diversity was possibly underestimated. Within unmutated variant regions lay the reported targets of nearly half of spike-specific TCRs.

Measured with immunoSEQ multiplex PCR; TCRdb has only the in-frame clones, and not every one. The table includes over 150,000 clones, roughly 90% detected once. Concerning this clone: Its antigen is unknown.

The sequencing here drew on peripheral blood, taken on day 0 of AZD1222 vaccination. The clonotype was recovered from an adult in good health. This sequence joins TRBV30 and TRBJ1-4, with D perhaps TRBD1 (5 bases). The CDR3: CAWSRGGEKLFF. The CDR3 region has the DNA TGTGCCTGGAGTCGGGGCGGTGAAAAACTGTTTTTT.